The following is a TCR beta chain sequence with its context. Sequenced by immunoSEQ multiplex PCR; TCRdb stores in-frame clones only, minus some. Here the sample spans some 640,000 clones, approximately 89% being singletons. These data are taken from a study of shared T cell receptors in the human thymus. Another study also made use of these data, one on human thymus T cells. That paper adds: Among the donors, all were healthy Finnish infants having corrective surgery for congenital heart defects. Resections removed during corrective heart surgery provided the thymus tissue used. Thymic and blood repertoires showed apparently biased V and J gene usage. There were highly overlapping thymic repertoires among unrelated individuals, as related research reported.

Material for sequencing was thymocytes. The receptor was derived from a boy younger than two with a congenital heart defect.

In DNA, the CDR3 is TGTGCCAGCAGTTTGGGGACAGGGCAGCTCTATGGCTACACCTTC. It codes for CASSLGTGQLYGYTF. This sequence joins TRBV28 and TRBJ1-2, with 9 bases identical to TRBD1. The CDR3 covers 15 residues. CDR1 and CDR2 from the germline V gene are MDHEN and SYDVKM. Trimming removed 3 bases from V and 4 bases from J; junction bases left unmatched: 6.